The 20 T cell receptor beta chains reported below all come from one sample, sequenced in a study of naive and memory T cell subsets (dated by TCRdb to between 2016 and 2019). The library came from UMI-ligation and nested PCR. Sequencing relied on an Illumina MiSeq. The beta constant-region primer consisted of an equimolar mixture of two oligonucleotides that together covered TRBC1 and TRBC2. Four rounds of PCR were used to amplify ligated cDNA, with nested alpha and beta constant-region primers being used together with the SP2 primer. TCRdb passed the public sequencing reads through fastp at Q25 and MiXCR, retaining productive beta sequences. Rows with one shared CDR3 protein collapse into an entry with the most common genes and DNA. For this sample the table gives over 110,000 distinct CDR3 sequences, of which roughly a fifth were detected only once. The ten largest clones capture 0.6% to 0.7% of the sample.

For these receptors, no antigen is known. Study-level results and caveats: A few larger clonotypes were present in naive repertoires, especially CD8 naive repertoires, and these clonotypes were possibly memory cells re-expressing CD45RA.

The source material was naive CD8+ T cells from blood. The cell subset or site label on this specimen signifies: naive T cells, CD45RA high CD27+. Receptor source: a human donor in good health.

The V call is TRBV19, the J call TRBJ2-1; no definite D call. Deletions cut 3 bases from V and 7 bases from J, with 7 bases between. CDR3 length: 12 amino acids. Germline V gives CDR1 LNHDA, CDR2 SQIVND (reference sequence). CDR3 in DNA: TGTGCCAGTAGTATGAGCCGGAATGAGCAGTTCTTC. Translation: CASSMSRNEQFF. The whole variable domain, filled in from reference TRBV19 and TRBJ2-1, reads DGGITQSPKYLFRKEGQNVTLSCEQNLNHDAMYWYRQDPGQGLRLIYYSQIVNDFQKGDIAEGYSVSREKKESFPLTVTSAQKNPTAFYLCASSMSRNEQFFGPGTRLTVL.

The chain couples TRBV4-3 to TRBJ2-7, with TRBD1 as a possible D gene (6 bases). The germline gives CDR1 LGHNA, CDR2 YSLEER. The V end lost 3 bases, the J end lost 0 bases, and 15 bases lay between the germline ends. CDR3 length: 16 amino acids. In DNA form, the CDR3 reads TGCGCCAGCAGCCAGGACCGGGACACGAGCTCCTACGAGCAGTACTTC. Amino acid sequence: CASSQDRDTSSYEQYF.

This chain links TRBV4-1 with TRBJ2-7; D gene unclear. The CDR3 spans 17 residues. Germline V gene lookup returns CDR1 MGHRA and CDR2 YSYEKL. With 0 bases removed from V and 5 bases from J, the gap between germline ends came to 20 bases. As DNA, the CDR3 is TGCGCCAGCAGCCAAGACCCCCCAGACGGAGACACGGACGAGCAGTACTTC. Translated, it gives CASSQDPPDGDTDEQYF.

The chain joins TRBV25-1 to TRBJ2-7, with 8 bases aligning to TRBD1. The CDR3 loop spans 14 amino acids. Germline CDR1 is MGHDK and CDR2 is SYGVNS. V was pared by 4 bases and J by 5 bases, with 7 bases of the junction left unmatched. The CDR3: CASSGQGLRNEQYF. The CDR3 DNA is TGTGCCAGCAGTGGACAGGGGTTGCGCAACGAGCAGTACTTC.

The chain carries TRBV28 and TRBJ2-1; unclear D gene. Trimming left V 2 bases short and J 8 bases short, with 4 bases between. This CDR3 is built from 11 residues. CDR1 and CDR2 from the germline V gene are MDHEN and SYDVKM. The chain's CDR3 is CASSLNDEQFF. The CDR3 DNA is TGTGCCAGCAGTTTAAATGATGAGCAGTTCTTC.

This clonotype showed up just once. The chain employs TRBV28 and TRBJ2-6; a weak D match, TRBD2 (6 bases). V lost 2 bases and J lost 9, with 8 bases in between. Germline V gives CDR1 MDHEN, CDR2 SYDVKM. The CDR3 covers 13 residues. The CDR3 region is CASSLPGSNVLTF. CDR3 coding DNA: TGTGCCAGCAGTTTACCCGGGAGCAACGTCCTGACTTTC.

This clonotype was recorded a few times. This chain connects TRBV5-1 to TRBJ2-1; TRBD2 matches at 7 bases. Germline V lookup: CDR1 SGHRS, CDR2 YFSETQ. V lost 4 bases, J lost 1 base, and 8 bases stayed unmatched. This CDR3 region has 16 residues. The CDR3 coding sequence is TGCGCCAGCAGCAGGTGGAAAGCGGGGTCCTACAATGAGCAGTTCTTC. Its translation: CASSRWKAGSYNEQFF.

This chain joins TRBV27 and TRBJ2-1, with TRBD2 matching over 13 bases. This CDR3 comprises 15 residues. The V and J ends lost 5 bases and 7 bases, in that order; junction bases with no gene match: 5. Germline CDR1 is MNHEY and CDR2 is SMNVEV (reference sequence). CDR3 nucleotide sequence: TGTGCCAGCAGTCTAGGGACTAGCGGGGAAAATGAGCAGTTCTTC. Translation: CASSLGTSGENEQFF.

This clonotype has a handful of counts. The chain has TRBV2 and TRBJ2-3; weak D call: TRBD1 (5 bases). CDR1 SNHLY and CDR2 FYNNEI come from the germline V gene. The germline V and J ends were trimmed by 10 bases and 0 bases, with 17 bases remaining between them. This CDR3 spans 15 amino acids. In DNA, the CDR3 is TGTGCCACCCCGACAGACAAGCCTAGCACAGATACGCAGTATTTT. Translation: CATPTDKPSTDTQYF.

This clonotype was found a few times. The CDR3 bases are TGTGCCAGCAGCTTAGTTGCGACAAAGAGAAACACCATATATTTT. It specifies CASSLVATKRNTIYF. The V and J genes are TRBV7-9 and TRBJ1-3, with unresolved D. Trimming removed 1 base at V and 5 bases at J, with 12 bases between. The CDR3 spans 15 residues. Germline values: CDR1 SEHNR, CDR2 FQNEAQ (reference sequence).

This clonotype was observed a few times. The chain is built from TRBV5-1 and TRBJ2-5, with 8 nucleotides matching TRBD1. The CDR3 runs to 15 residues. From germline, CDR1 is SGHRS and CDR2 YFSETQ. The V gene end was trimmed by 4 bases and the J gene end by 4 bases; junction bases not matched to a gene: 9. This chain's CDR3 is CASSPVGGQGETQYF. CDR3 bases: TGCGCCAGCAGCCCGGTGGGCGGACAGGGAGAGACCCAGTACTTC.

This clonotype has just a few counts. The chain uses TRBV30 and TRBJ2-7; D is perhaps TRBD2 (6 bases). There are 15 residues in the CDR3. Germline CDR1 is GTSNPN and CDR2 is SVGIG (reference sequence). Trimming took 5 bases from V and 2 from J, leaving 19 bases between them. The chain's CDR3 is CAWADSSEITYEQYF. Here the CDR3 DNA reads TGTGCCTGGGCCGACTCTAGCGAGATTACCTACGAGCAGTACTTC.

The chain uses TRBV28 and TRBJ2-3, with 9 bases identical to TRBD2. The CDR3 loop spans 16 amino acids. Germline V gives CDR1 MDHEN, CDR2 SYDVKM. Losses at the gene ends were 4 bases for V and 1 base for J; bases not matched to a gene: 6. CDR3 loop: CASSSLIAGGTDTQYF. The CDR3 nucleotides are TGTGCCAGCAGTTCCCTTATAGCGGGAGGCACAGATACGCAGTATTTT. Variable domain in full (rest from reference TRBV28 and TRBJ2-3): DVKVTQSSRYLVKRTGEKVFLECVQDMDHENMFWYRQDPGLGLRLIYFSYDVKMKEKGDIPEGYSVSREKKERFSLILESASTNQTSMYLCASSSLIAGGTDTQYFGPGTRLTVL.

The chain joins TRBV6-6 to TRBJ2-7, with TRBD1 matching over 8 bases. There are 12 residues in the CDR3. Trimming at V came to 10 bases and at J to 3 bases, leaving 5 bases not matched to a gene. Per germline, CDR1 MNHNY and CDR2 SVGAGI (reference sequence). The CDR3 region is CATDRGNYEQYF. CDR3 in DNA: TGTGCCACCGACAGGGGAAACTACGAGCAGTACTTC.

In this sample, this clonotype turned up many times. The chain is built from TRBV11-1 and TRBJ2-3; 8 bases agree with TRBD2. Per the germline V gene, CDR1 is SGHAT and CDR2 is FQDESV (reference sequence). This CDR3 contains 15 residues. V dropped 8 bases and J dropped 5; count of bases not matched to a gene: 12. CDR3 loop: CASRDSSGSRDTQYF. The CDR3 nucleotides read TGTGCCAGCCGGGACTCGAGCGGGAGTAGAGATACGCAGTATTTT.

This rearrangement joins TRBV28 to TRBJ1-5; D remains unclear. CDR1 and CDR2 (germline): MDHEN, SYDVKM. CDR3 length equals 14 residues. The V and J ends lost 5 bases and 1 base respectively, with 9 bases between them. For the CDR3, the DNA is TGTGCCAGCAGTCTTGAACAGAGCAATCAGCCCCAGCATTTT. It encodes CASSLEQSNQPQHF.

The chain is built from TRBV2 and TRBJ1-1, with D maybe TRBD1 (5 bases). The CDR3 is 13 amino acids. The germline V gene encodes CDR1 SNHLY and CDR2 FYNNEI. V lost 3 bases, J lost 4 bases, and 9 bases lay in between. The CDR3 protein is CASSEYGGTEAFF. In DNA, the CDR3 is TGTGCCAGCAGTGAGTACGGGGGCACTGAAGCTTTCTTT. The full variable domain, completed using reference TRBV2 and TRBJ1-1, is EPEVTQTPSHQVTQMGQEVILRCVPISNHLYFYWYRQILGQKVEFLVSFYNNEISEKSEIFDDQFSVERPDGSNFTLKIRSTKLEDSAMYFCASSEYGGTEAFFGQGTRLTVV.

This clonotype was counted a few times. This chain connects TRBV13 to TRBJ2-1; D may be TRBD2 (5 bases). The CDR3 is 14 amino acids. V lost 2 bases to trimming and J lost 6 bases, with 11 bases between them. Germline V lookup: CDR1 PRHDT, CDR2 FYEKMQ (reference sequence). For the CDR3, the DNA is TGTGCCAGCAGCTTAAAACTAGGTCGCAATGAGCAGTTCTTC. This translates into CASSLKLGRNEQFF.

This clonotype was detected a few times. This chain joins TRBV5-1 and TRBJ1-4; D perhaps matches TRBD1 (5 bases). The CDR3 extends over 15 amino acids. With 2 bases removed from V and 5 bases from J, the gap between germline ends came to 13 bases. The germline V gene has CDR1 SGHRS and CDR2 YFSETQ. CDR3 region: CASSFAGQENEKLFF. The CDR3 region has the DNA TGCGCCAGCAGCTTCGCAGGGCAGGAAAATGAAAAACTGTTTTTT.

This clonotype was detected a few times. CDR3 residues: CASSLRTSGTYEQYF. The CDR3 bases are TGCGCCAGCAGCCTTCGGACTAGCGGAACCTACGAGCAGTACTTC. The J gene is TRBJ2-7, the V gene TRBV4-3; the match to TRBD2 covers 10 bases. CDR3 length: 15 amino acids. Germline trimming cut 4 bases from V and 2 bases from J; bases unmatched to any gene: 5. Germline V gives CDR1 LGHNA, CDR2 YSLEER.